This T cell receptor (beta chain) was recorded in a study of blood T cell repertoires in COVID-19. The CDR3 is 16 residues long. Per germline, CDR1 SGHDT and CDR2 YYEEEE. Deletions cut 4 bases from V and 5 bases from J, with 21 bases between. TCRdb's table, derived via immunoSEQ multiplex PCR, lists solely in-frame clones and lacks some. The table shows around 43,000 clones, with 82% occurring only once. Sequencing input: peripheral blood. This sequence originates from a human donor in a cohort sampled during active COVID-19. V is TRBV5-6 and J is TRBJ1-2, with a possible D match to TRBD1 (6 bases). CDR3 sequence reads: CASSQGTGFGLYGYTF. The DNA for the CDR3 is TGTGCCAGCAGCCAGGGTACAGGGTTCGGCCTATATGGCTACACCTTC.